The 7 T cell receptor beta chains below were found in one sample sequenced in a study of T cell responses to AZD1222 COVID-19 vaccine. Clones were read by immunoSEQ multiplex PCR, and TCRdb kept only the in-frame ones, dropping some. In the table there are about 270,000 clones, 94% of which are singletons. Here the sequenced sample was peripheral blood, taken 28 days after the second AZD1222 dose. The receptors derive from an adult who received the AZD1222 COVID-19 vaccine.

DNA of the CDR3: TGCAGCGTTGAAGACTACAGGGATAATGAGCAGTTCTTC. Translating gives CSVEDYRDNEQFF. The chain carries TRBV29-1 and TRBJ2-1; D is possibly TRBD1 (6 bases). Deletions cut 0 bases from V and 7 bases from J, with 10 bases between. Germline V lookup: CDR1 SQVTM, CDR2 ANQGSEA. The length of the CDR3 is 13 residues.

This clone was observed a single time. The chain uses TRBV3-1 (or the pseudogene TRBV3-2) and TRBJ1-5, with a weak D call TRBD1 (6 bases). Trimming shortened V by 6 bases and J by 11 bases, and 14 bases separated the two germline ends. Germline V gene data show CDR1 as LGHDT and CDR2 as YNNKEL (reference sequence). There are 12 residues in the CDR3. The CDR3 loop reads CASRGGSGTQHF. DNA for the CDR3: TGTGCCAGCAGAGGGGGTAGCGGAACCCAGCATTTT.

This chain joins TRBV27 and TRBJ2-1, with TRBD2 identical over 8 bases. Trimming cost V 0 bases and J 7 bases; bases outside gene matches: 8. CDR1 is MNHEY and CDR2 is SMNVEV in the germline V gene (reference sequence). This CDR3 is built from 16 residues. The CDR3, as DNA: TGTGCCAGCAGTTTATCCGGGAGGGCCGTGATAAATGAGCAGTTCTTC. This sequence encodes CASSLSGRAVINEQFF.

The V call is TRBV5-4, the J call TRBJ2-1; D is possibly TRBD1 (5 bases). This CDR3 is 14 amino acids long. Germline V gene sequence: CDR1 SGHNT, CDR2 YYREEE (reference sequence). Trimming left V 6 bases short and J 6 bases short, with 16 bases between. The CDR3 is CASTSREGRNEQFF. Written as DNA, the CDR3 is TGTGCCAGCACCAGCAGGGAAGGTCGCAATGAGCAGTTCTTC.

The CDR3 region has the DNA TGTGCCAGCAGTTGGGGAGGCACGCAGGGCACTGAAGCTTTCTTT. Translating it yields CASSWGGTQGTEAFF. The chain links TRBV28 to TRBJ1-1; possible D gene TRBD1, 5 bases. This CDR3 is 15 amino acids long. V lost 4 bases and J 4 bases, leaving 16 bases between the germline ends. Germline V lookup: CDR1 MDHEN, CDR2 SYDVKM.

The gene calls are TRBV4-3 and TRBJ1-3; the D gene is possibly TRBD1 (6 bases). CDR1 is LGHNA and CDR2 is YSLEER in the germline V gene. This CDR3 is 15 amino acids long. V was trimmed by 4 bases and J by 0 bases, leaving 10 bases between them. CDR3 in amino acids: CASSPTGHSGNTIYF. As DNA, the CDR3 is TGCGCCAGCAGCCCAACAGGGCACTCTGGAAACACCATATATTTT.

CDR3 sequence (DNA): TGTGCCAGCAGCTTAATGGGGAACCAAGAGACCCAGTACTTC. Its protein product is CASSLMGNQETQYF. The J gene is TRBJ2-5, the V gene TRBV7-2, with D hard to call. Per germline, CDR1 SGHTA and CDR2 FQGNSA. V lost 2 bases and J 0 bases, leaving 7 bases between the germline ends. This CDR3 contains 14 residues.